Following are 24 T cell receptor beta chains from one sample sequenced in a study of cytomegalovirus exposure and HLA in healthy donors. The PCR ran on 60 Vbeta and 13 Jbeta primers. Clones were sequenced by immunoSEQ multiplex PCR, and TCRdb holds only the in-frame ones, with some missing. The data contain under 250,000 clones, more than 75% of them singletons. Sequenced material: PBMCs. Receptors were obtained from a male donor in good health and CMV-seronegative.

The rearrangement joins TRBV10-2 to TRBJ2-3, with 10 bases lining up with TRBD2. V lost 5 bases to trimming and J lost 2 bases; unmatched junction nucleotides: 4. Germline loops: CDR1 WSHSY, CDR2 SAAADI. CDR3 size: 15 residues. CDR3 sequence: CASSLGTSVTDTQYF. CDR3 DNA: TGCGCCAGCAGTCTTGGGACTAGCGTCACAGATACGCAGTATTTT.

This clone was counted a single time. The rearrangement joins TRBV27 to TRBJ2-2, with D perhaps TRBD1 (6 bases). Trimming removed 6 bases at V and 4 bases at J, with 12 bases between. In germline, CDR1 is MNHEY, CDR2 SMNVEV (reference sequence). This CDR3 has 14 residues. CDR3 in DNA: TGTGCCAGCAGCTCCTTAGGGGGCACCGGGGAGCTGTTTTTT. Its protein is CASSSLGGTGELFF.

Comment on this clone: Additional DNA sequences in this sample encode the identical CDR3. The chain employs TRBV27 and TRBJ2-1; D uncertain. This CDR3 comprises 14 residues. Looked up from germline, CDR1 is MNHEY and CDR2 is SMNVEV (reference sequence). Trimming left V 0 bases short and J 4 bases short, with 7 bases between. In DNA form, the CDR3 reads TGTGCCAGCAGTTTATCAGCCCCTTACAATGAGCAGTTCTTC. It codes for CASSLSAPYNEQFF.

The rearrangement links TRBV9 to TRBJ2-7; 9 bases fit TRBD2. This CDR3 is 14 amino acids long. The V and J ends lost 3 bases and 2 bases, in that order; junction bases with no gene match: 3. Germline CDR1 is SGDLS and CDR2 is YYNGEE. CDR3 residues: CASSETSGPYEQYF. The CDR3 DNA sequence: TGTGCCAGCAGCGAGACTAGCGGCCCCTACGAGCAGTACTTC.

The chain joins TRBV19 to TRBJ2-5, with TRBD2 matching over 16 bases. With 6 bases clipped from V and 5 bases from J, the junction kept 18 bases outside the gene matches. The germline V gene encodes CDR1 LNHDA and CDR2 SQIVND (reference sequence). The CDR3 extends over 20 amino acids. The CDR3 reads CASRPRFLGTSGRAGETQYF. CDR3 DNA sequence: TGTGCCAGTAGGCCTCGATTCCTCGGGACTAGCGGGAGGGCCGGCGAGACCCAGTACTTC. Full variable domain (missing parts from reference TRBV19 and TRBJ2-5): DGGITQSPKYLFRKEGQNVTLSCEQNLNHDAMYWYRQDPGQGLRLIYYSQIVNDFQKGDIAEGYSVSREKKESFPLTVTSAQKNPTAFYLCASRPRFLGTSGRAGETQYFGPGTRLLVL.

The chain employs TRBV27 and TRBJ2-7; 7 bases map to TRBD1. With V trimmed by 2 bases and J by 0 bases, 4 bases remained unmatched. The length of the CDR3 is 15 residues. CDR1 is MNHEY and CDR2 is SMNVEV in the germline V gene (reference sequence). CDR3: CASSLRDSYSYEQYF. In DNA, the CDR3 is TGTGCCAGCAGTTTAAGGGACAGCTACTCCTACGAGCAGTACTTC.

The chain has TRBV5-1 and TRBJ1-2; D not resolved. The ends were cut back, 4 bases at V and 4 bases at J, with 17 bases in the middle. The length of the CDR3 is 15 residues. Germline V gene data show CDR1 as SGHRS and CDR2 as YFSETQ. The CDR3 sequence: CASSGNLAGSYGYTF. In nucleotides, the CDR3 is TGCGCCAGCAGCGGAAACCTGGCAGGTAGCTATGGCTACACCTTC. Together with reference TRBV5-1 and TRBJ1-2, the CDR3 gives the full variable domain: KAGVTQTPRYLIKTRGQQVTLSCSPISGHRSVSWYQQTPGQGLQFLFEYFSETQRNKGNFPGRFSGRQFSNSRSEMNVSTLELGDSALYLCASSGNLAGSYGYTFGSGTRLTVV.

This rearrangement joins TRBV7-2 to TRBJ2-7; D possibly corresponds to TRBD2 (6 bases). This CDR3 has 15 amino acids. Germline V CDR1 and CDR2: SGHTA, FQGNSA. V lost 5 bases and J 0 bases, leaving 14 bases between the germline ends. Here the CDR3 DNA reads TGTGCCAGCAGCCGGGGGTGGGGTTACTCCTACGAGCAGTACTTC. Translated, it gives CASSRGWGYSYEQYF.

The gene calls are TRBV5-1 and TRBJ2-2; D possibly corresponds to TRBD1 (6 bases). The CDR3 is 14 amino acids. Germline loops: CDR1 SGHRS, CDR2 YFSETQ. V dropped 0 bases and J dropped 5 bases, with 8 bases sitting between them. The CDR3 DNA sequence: TGCGCCAGCAGCTTGGAAGGGGGTACCGGGGAGCTGTTTTTT. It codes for CASSLEGGTGELFF.

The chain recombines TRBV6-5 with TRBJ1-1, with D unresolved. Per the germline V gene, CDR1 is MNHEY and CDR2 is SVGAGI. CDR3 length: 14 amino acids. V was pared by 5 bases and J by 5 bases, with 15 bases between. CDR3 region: CASSRVLGGTEAFF. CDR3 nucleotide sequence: TGTGCCAGCAGTCGGGTCCTAGGAGGAACTGAAGCTTTCTTT.

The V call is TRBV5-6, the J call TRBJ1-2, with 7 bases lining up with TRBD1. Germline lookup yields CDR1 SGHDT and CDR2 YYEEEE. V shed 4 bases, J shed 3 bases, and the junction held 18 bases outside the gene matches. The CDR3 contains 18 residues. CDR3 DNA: TGTGCCAGCAGCCTGATAGGACAGGCGACCGGTCCTTACTATGGCTACACCTTC. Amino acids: CASSLIGQATGPYYGYTF. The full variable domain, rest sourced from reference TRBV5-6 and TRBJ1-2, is DAGVTQSPTHLIKTRGQQVTLRCSPKSGHDTVSWYQQALGQGPQFIFQYYEEEERQRGNFPDRFSGHQFPNYSSELNVNALLLGDSALYLCASSLIGQATGPYYGYTFGSGTRLTVV.

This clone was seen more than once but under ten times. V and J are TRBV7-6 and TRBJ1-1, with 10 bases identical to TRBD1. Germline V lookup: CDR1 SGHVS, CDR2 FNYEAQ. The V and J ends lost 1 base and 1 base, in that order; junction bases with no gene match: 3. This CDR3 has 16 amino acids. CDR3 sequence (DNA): TGTGCCAGCAGCTTAGGGACAGGGGGGGGGAACACTGAAGCTTTCTTT. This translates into CASSLGTGGGNTEAFF. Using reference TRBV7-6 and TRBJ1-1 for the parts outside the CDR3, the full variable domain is GAGVSQSPRYKVTKRGQDVALRCDPISGHVSLYWYRQALGQGPEFLTYFNYEAQQDKSGLPNDRFSAERPEGSISTLTIQRTEQRDSAMYRCASSLGTGGGNTEAFFGQGTRLTVV.

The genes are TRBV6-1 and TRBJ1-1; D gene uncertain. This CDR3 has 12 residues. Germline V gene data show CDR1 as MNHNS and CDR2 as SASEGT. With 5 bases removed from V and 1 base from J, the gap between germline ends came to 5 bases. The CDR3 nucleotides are TGTGCCAGCAGTCGCGGGAACACTGAAGCTTTCTTT. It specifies CASSRGNTEAFF.

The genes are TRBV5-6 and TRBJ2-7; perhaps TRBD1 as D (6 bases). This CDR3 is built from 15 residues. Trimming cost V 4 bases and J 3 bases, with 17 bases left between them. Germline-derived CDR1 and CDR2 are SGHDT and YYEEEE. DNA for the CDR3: TGTGCCAGCAGCCCCCTGCCGGGACAAATCTACGAGCAGTACTTC. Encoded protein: CASSPLPGQIYEQYF.

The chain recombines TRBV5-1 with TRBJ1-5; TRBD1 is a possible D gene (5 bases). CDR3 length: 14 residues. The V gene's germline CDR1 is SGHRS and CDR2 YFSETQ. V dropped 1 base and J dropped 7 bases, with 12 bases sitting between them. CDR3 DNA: TGCGCCAGCAGCTTGAGGCAGGGAGGCCAGCCCCAGCATTTT. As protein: CASSLRQGGQPQHF.

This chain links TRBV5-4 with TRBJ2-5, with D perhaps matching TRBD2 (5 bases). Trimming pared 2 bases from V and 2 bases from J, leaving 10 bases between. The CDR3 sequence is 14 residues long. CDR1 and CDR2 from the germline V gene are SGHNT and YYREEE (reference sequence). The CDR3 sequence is CASSFATRQETQYF. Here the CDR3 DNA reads TGTGCCAGCAGCTTTGCTACTAGGCAAGAGACCCAGTACTTC.

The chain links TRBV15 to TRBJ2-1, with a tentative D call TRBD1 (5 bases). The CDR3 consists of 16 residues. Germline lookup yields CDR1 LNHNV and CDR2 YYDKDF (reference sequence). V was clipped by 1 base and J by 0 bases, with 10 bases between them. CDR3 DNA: TGTGCCACCAGCAGAGGACCCGACAGCTCCTACAATGAGCAGTTCTTC. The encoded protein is CATSRGPDSSYNEQFF.

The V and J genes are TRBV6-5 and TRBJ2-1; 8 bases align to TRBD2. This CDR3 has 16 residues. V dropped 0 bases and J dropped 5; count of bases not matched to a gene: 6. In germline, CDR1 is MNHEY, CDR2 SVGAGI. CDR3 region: CASSYSGRAPNNEQFF. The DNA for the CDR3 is TGTGCCAGCAGTTACTCCGGGAGGGCCCCTAACAATGAGCAGTTCTTC.

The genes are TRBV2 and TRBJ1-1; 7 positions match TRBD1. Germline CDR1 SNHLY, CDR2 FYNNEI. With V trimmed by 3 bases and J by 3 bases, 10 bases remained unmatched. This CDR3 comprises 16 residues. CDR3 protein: CASSDSLGRGYTEAFF. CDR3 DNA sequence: TGTGCCAGCAGTGATTCTCTGGGCAGGGGGTACACTGAAGCTTTCTTT. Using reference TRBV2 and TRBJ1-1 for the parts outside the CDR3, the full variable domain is EPEVTQTPSHQVTQMGQEVILRCVPISNHLYFYWYRQILGQKVEFLVSFYNNEISEKSEIFDDQFSVERPDGSNFTLKIRSTKLEDSAMYFCASSDSLGRGYTEAFFGQGTRLTVV.

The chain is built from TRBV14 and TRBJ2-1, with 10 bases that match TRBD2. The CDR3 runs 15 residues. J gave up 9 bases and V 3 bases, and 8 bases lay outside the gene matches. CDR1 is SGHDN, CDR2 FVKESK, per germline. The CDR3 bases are TGTGCCAGCAGCCAGCTACTAGCGGGGAGCGCTGAGCAGTTCTTC. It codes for CASSQLLAGSAEQFF.

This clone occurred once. The CDR3 loop is CSVVTGVIAYEQYF. The CDR3 region has the DNA TGCAGCGTTGTTACAGGGGTAATCGCCTACGAGCAGTACTTC. This chain uses TRBV29-1 with TRBJ2-7, with 7 bases fitting TRBD1. The germline gives CDR1 SQVTM, CDR2 ANQGSEA. There are 14 residues in the CDR3. The V and J ends lost 4 bases and 2 bases, in that order; junction bases with no gene match: 8.

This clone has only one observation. The CDR3 nucleotides read TGCAGCGTTGGCCAGGACTCCTACGAGCAGTACTTC. This encodes CSVGQDSYEQYF. J is TRBJ2-7 and V is TRBV29-1; D gene uncertain. CDR1 and CDR2 (germline): SQVTM, ANQGSEA. V lost 4 bases, J lost 0 bases, and 7 bases lay in between. The length of the CDR3 is 12 residues.

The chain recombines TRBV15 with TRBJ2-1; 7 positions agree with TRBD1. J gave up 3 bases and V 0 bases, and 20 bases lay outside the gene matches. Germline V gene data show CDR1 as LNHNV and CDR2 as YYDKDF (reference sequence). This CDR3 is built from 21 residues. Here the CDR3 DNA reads TGTGCCACCAGCAGAGACAGGGCCCTCGACAGGGTGTCTATCTTCTACAATGAGCAGTTCTTC. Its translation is CATSRDRALDRVSIFYNEQFF.

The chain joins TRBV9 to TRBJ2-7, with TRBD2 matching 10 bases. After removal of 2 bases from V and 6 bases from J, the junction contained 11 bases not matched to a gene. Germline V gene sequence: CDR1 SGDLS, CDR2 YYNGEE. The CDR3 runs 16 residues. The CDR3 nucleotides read TGTGCCAGCAGCGTCGGACCTAGCGGGAGCCGCGCCGAGCAGTACTTC. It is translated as CASSVGPSGSRAEQYF.